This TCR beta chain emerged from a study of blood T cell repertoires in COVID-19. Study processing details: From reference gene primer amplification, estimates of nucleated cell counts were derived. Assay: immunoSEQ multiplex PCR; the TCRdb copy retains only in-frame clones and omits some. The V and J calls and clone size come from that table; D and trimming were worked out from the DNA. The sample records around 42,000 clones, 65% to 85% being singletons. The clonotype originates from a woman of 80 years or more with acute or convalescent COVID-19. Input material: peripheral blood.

The CDR3 reads CAISGAGGVTDTQYF. Here the CDR3 DNA reads TGTGCCATCAGTGGGGCGGGGGGAGTCACAGATACGCAGTATTTT. This chain links TRBV10-3 with TRBJ2-3; 8 nucleotides line up with TRBD2. Germline CDR1 is ENHRY and CDR2 is SYGVKD. V dropped 4 bases and J dropped 2; count of bases not matched to a gene: 5. This CDR3 contains 15 residues.